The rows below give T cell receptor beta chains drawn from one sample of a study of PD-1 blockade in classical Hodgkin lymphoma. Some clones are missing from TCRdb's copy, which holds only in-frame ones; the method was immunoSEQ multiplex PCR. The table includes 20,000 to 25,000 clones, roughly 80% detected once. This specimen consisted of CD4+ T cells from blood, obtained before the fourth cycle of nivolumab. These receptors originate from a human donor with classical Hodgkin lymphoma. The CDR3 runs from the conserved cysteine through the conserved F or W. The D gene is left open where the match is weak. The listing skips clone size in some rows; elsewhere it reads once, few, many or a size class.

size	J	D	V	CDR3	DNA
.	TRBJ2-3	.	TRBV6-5	CASKRGGGTDTQYF	TGTGCCAGCAAACGAGGGGGGGGCACAGATACGCAGTATTTT
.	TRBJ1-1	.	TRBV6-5	CASSYSRVPNTEAFF	TGTGCCAGCAGTTACTCGAGGGTACCGAACACTGAAGCTTTCTTT
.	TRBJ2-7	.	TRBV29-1	CSVPGQSEYEQYF	TGCAGCGTTCCAGGGCAGAGCGAGTACGAGCAGTACTTC
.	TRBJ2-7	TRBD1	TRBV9	CASSGEGGLQYF	TGTGCCAGCAGCGGAGAAGGGGGCCTGCAGTACTTC
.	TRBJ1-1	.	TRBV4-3	CASSQELGNTEAFF	TGCGCCAGCAGCCAAGAATTGGGGAACACTGAAGCTTTCTTT
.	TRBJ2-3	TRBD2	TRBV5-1	CASSKGLAGEVDTQYF	TGCGCCAGCAGCAAAGGACTAGCGGGGGAGGTAGATACGCAGTATTTT
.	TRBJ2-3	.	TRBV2	CASSVSGGSTDTQYF	TGTGCCAGCAGTGTGTCGGGGGGCAGCACAGATACGCAGTATTTT
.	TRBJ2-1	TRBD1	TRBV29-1	CSVEWPPTGNNEQFF	TGCAGCGTTGAATGGCCCCCGACAGGGAACAATGAGCAGTTCTTC
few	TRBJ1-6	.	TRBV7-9	CASSLPPTGFASPLHF	TGTGCCAGCAGCTTACCCCCGACGGGGTTTGCTTCACCCCTCCACTTT
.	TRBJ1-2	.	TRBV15	CATSRDRERINYGYTF	TGTGCCACCAGCAGAGATAGGGAACGCATAAACTATGGCTACACCTTC
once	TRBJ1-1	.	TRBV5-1	CASQVSPANTEAFF	TGCGCCAGCCAGGTCAGCCCCGCGAACACTGAAGCTTTCTTT
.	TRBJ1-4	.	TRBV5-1	CATKPGGAPVNEKLFF	TGCGCCACAAAACCGGGGGGCGCCCCGGTTAATGAAAAACTGTTTTTT
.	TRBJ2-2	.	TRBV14	CASSQDLVSATGELFF	TGTGCCAGCAGCCAAGATCTTGTCTCGGCCACCGGGGAGCTGTTTTTT
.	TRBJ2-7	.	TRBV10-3	CAISEGRGPYEQYF	TGTGCCATCAGTGAGGGACGGGGCCCCTACGAGCAGTACTTC
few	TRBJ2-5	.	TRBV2	CASSGVGRETQYF	TGTGCCAGCAGTGGGGTGGGCCGAGAGACCCAGTACTTC
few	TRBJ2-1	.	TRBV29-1	CSVEDGRKGNEQFF	TGCAGCGTTGAAGATGGGAGGAAGGGCAATGAGCAGTTCTTC
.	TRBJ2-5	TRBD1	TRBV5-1	CASSLGQGMGETQYF	TGCGCCAGCAGCTTGGGACAGGGGATGGGGGAGACCCAGTACTTC
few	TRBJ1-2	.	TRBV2	CASRNDRRHGYTF	TGTGCCAGCAGGAACGACAGGCGTCATGGCTACACCTTC
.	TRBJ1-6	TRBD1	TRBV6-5	CASSYGTVLPALHF	TGTGCCAGCAGTTACGGGACAGTTCTACCAGCCCTCCACTTT
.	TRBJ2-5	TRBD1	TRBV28	CASRTTGAGYF	TGTGCCAGCAGAACTACAGGGGCAGGGTACTTC
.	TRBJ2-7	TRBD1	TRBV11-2	CASSLAPGDSYEQYF	TGTGCCAGCAGCTTAGCCCCCGGGGACAGCTACGAGCAGTACTTC
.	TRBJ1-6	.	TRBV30	CAWSREGPLHF	TGTGCCTGGAGTCGCGAAGGCCCCCTCCACTTT
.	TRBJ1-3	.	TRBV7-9	CASSDLGSSYSGNTIYF	TGTGCCAGCAGCGACCTGGGAAGCAGCTACTCTGGAAACACCATATATTTT
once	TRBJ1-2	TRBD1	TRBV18	CASSPIQGARGYTF	TGTGCCAGCTCACCAATTCAGGGGGCGCGGGGCTACACCTTC
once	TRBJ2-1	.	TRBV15	CATSTGVIYNEQFF	TGTGCCACCAGCACAGGGGTAATTTACAATGAGCAGTTCTTC
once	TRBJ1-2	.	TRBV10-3	CAITGTGIDGYTF	TGTGCCATCACGGGAACAGGGATTGATGGCTACACCTTC
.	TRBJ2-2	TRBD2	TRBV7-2	CASSFTGGLSSGELFF	TGTGCCAGCAGCTTTACCGGGGGACTATCATCCGGGGAGCTGTTTTTT